These 27 T cell receptor beta chains originate from one sample sequenced in a study of T-cell memory formation after mild COVID-19. TCRdb recomputed calls from the 5' RACE reads with MiXCR, one row per CDR3 protein. The sample has 40,000 to 55,000 distinct CDR3 sequences, roughly 8% seen once. The material sequenced was PBMCs or a T cell subset sorted from them (not recorded which). The source of these receptors is a man aged 18 to 29 who had mild COVID-19 (a few samples of this study predate the infection). Cell type and time point are not known.

The J gene is TRBJ1-1, the V gene TRBV5-1, with 8 positions matching TRBD1. The V and J ends lost 5 bases and 7 bases, in that order; junction bases with no gene match: 16. CDR3 length: 16 amino acids. Germline loops: CDR1 SGHRS, CDR2 YFSETQ. Here the CDR3 DNA reads TGCGCCAGCAGTTTCGGACAGGGTTTGAGTAGGGGTGAAGCTTTCTTT. Translating gives CASSFGQGLSRGEAFF.

The chain combines TRBV3-1 with TRBJ2-1, with TRBD2 identical over 9 bases. The ends lost 3 bases at V and 2 bases at J; junction bases unmatched: 5. The CDR3 totals 16 residues. In germline, CDR1 is LGHDT, CDR2 YNNKEL (reference sequence). The DNA of the CDR3 is TGTGCCAGCAGCCAGCGGGGGGGCCCCACCTACAATGAGCAGTTCTTC. This codes for CASSQRGGPTYNEQFF.

A few counts support this clonotype. V and J are TRBV7-3 and TRBJ2-7; the D is unclear. The CDR3 loop spans 14 amino acids. Germline V CDR1 and CDR2: SGHTA, FQGTGA. Trimming shortened V by 3 bases and J by 0 bases, and 9 bases separated the two germline ends. This chain's CDR3 is CASSFAGRSYEQYV. As DNA, the CDR3 is TGTGCCAGCAGCTTCGCAGGCCGCTCCTACGAGCAGTACGTC.

This clonotype appeared many times. CDR3 amino acids: CASSQGAGPDTQYF. CDR3 bases: TGTGCCAGCAGCCAGGGGGCAGGTCCAGATACGCAGTATTTT. The chain employs TRBV7-9 and TRBJ2-3; TRBD1 matches at 8 bases. J was trimmed by 4 bases and V by 5 bases; bases with no gene match: 5. The CDR3 has 14 amino acids. Germline CDR1 reads SEHNR; CDR2 reads FQNEAQ (reference sequence).

This clonotype has only a few counts. The genes are TRBV12-3 or TRBV12-4 and TRBJ2-2, with D unclear. With 5 bases removed from V and 1 base from J, the gap between germline ends came to 8 bases. The CDR3 consists of 14 residues. CDR3 residues: CASSHWVNTGELFF. The CDR3 DNA reads TGTGCCAGCAGTCATTGGGTGAACACCGGGGAGCTGTTTTTT.

In its sample, this clonotype was seen a few times. This chain connects TRBV6-2 or TRBV6-3 to TRBJ1-2; D ambiguous. Germline assignment: CDR1 MNHEY and CDR2 SVGEGT. This CDR3 has 14 amino acids. V lost 8 bases, J lost 0 bases, and 13 bases lay in between. CDR3 region: CASAPVGANYGYTF. CDR3 nucleotide sequence: TGTGCCAGCGCGCCTGTGGGAGCTAACTATGGCTACACCTTC.

This clonotype was counted only a few times. This chain connects TRBV7-9 to TRBJ1-1, with a weak D call TRBD1 (5 bases). The CDR3 spans 13 residues. V was pared by 7 bases and J by 10 bases, with 19 bases between. The germline V gene has CDR1 SEHNR and CDR2 FQNEAQ (reference sequence). The CDR3 loop is CASMALVDRRAFF. The CDR3 DNA follows: TGTGCCAGCATGGCGCTGGTAGACAGAAGAGCTTTCTTT.

This clonotype was counted a few times. The rearrangement uses TRBV7-2 and TRBJ2-1, with 8 bases that match TRBD1. Germline assignment: CDR1 SGHTA and CDR2 FQGNSA. With 5 bases clipped from V and 15 bases from J, the junction kept 6 bases outside the gene matches. The CDR3 length is 11 residues. The CDR3 DNA reads as TGTGCCAGCAGCGAGGACAGGGTACGGTTCTTC. It translates to CASSEDRVRFF.

This clonotype was seen only a few times. The rearrangement links TRBV7-2 to TRBJ2-5; unclear D gene. The CDR3 extends over 14 amino acids. V was pared by 4 bases and J by 7 bases, with 16 bases between. Germline CDR1 and CDR2: SGHTA and FQGNSA. For the CDR3, the DNA is TGTGCCAGCAGCTCCGGGTTGGGCCTCGGGACCCAGTACTTC. This translates into CASSSGLGLGTQYF.

The chain is built from TRBV27 and TRBJ2-3; either TRBD1 or TRBD2 may supply D (5 bases each). Trimming pared 2 bases from V and 1 base from J, leaving 7 bases between. Germline V gene data show CDR1 as MNHEY and CDR2 as SMNVEV (reference sequence). The CDR3 is made up of 14 amino acids. This CDR3 reads CASSLVGGTDTQYF. The CDR3 coding sequence is TGTGCCAGCAGTTTAGTGGGGGGCACAGATACGCAGTATTTT.

The V and J genes are TRBV7-2 and TRBJ2-1, with D perhaps matching TRBD1 (6 bases). Trimming left V 4 bases short and J 13 bases short, with 14 bases between. The CDR3 covers 12 residues. Germline CDR1 SGHTA, CDR2 FQGNSA. The CDR3 nucleotides read TGTGCCAGCAGCTCCATCGGGACACAACAGTTCTTC. It is translated as CASSSIGTQQFF.

The chain carries TRBV4-3 and TRBJ2-1; 8 positions match TRBD2. The CDR3 length is 13 residues. V shed 4 bases, J shed 8 bases, and the junction held 4 bases outside the gene matches. Germline V gives CDR1 LGHNA, CDR2 YSLEER. The CDR3 region is CASSLAGRDEQFF. As DNA, the CDR3 is TGCGCCAGCAGCCTAGCGGGAAGGGATGAGCAGTTCTTC.

This clonotype was found a few times. The chain has TRBV4-3 and TRBJ1-1; D not certain. V lost 4 bases and J 1 base, leaving 16 bases between the germline ends. In germline, CDR1 is LGHNA, CDR2 YSLEER. The CDR3 extends over 16 amino acids. The CDR3 spells CASSLSPEGRNTEAFF. Written as DNA, the CDR3 is TGCGCCAGCAGCCTGAGCCCAGAGGGTCGGAACACTGAAGCTTTCTTT.

This clonotype has at least ten counts. The rearrangement joins TRBV6-2 or TRBV6-3 to TRBJ1-1; 9 bases are a match to TRBD1. After removal of 0 bases from V and 7 bases from J, the junction contained 12 bases not matched to a gene. The CDR3 totals 17 residues. Germline V gene lookup returns CDR1 MNHEY and CDR2 SVGEGT. The CDR3 region has the DNA TGTGCCAGCAGTTACTCGTCTTTCGGACAGGGGAAATTTGAAGCTTTCTTT. Protein: CASSYSSFGQGKFEAFF.

The chain links TRBV10-2 to TRBJ1-1; D uncertain. Germline values: CDR1 WSHSY, CDR2 SAAADI. The V end was cut by 1 base, the J end by 1 base, with 1 base between. This CDR3 contains 12 residues. CDR3 DNA: TGCGCCAGCAGTGAGTGGAACACTGAAGCTTTCTTT. Translating it yields CASSEWNTEAFF.

This clonotype was seen a handful of times. The chain uses TRBV7-8 and TRBJ2-3; a possible D gene is TRBD1 (5 bases). Per germline, CDR1 SGHVS and CDR2 FQNEAQ. Trimming removed 4 bases at V and 1 base at J, with 9 bases between. This CDR3 region has 14 residues. CDR3 sequence (DNA): TGTGCCAGCAGCTCACAGACAGGCACAGATACGCAGTATTTT. This codes for CASSSQTGTDTQYF.

In nucleotides, the CDR3 is TGCAGTGCTCCGACAGGGTTGAGCAATCAGCCCCAGCATTTT. This translates into CSAPTGLSNQPQHF. V gene TRBV20-1 combines with J gene TRBJ1-5, with 7 nucleotides matching TRBD1. The V gene end was trimmed by 5 bases and the J gene end by 1 base; junction bases not matched to a gene: 5. Per the germline V gene, CDR1 is DFQATT and CDR2 is SNEGSKA (reference sequence). CDR3 length equals 14 residues.

The sample holds many counts of this clonotype. The chain uses TRBV7-9 and TRBJ2-7, with 8 bases that match TRBD1. The CDR3 is 17 residues long. J was trimmed by 4 bases and V by 5 bases; bases with no gene match: 16. CDR1 and CDR2 from the germline V gene are SEHNR and FQNEAQ (reference sequence). CDR3 residues: CASSPAVRPGGSYEQYF. The CDR3 nucleotides read TGTGCCAGCAGCCCAGCGGTCCGGCCAGGGGGCTCGTACGAGCAGTACTTC. The complete variable domain, with remaining parts taken from reference TRBV7-9 and TRBJ2-7, reads DTGVSQNPRHKITKRGQNVTFRCDPISEHNRLYWYRQTLGQGPEFLTYFQNEAQLEKSRLLSDRFSAERPKGSFSTLEIQRTEQGDSAMYLCASSPAVRPGGSYEQYFGPGTRLTVT.

Only a few counts were recorded for this clonotype. CDR3 amino acids: CAWKGPGNRGTDTQYF. DNA for the CDR3: TGTGCCTGGAAAGGTCCGGGCAACCGGGGCACAGATACGCAGTATTTT. The rearrangement links TRBV30 to TRBJ2-3; D unresolved. The germline V and J ends were trimmed by 4 bases and 1 base, with 18 bases remaining between them. Germline-derived CDR1 and CDR2 are GTSNPN and SVGIG (reference sequence). The CDR3 spans 16 residues.

This sequence joins TRBV20-1 and TRBJ2-1; 9 bases fit TRBD2. This CDR3 is built from 15 residues. The junction had 12 bases not matched to a gene; V was cut back by 5 bases and J by 7 bases. The germline V gene encodes CDR1 DFQATT and CDR2 SNEGSKA (reference sequence). For the CDR3, the DNA is TGCAGTGCTTTCACTCCAGCGGGGGGTCATAATGAGCAGTTCTTC. As protein: CSAFTPAGGHNEQFF.

J is TRBJ2-5 and V is TRBV5-1; possibly TRBD1 for D (7 bases). V lost 4 bases to trimming and J lost 4 bases, with 23 bases between them. The germline V gene encodes CDR1 SGHRS and CDR2 YFSETQ. The length of the CDR3 is 17 residues. The CDR3 DNA reads TGCGCCAGCAGCGTGGTTCCCCCAGGGCAGGGGGGAGAGACCCAGTACTTC. Residues: CASSVVPPGQGGETQYF.

The chain couples TRBV5-6 to TRBJ2-1, with 7 bases lining up with TRBD1. Germline loops: CDR1 SGHDT, CDR2 YYEEEE. V lost 4 bases to trimming and J lost 6 bases; unmatched junction nucleotides: 4. The CDR3 runs to 13 residues. The CDR3 reads CASSKGTANEQFF. In DNA, the CDR3 is TGTGCCAGCAGCAAAGGGACAGCCAATGAGCAGTTCTTC.

The chain links TRBV20-1 to TRBJ2-2, with D unclear. V gave up 5 bases and J gave up 5 bases, with 9 bases separating them. The germline V gene has CDR1 DFQATT and CDR2 SNEGSKA (reference sequence). The CDR3 runs to 12 residues. CDR3 coding DNA: TGCAGTGCTTCAGACCAAACCGGGGAGCTGTTTTTT. It yields the protein CSASDQTGELFF.

This clonotype was recorded many times. The V call is TRBV2, the J call TRBJ2-1; D may be TRBD2 (6 bases). The CDR3 extends over 15 amino acids. V was clipped by 3 bases and J by 4 bases, with 13 bases between them. Germline V gene sequence: CDR1 SNHLY, CDR2 FYNNEI. CDR3: CASSELTSPYNEQFF. The CDR3 coding sequence is TGTGCCAGCAGTGAGTTAACTAGCCCGTACAATGAGCAGTTCTTC.

The gene calls are TRBV7-2 and TRBJ1-3, with TRBD1 matching over 8 bases. The trim removed 5 bases at V and 2 bases at J, leaving 2 bases unmatched. CDR1 and CDR2 from the germline V gene are SGHTA and FQGNSA. The CDR3 covers 14 residues. This chain's CDR3 is CASSQDRAGNTIYF. As DNA, the CDR3 is TGTGCCAGCAGCCAGGACAGGGCTGGAAACACCATATATTTT.

The sample holds many counts of this clonotype. This rearrangement joins TRBV12-3 or TRBV12-4 to TRBJ1-3, with D uncertain. CDR3 size: 14 residues. V lost 3 bases to trimming and J lost 0 bases, with 6 bases between them. CDR3 amino acids: CASSLGHSGNTIYF. CDR3 DNA sequence: TGTGCCAGCAGTTTGGGCCACTCTGGAAACACCATATATTTT.

This clonotype occurred a few times. V and J are TRBV15 and TRBJ2-5, with D maybe TRBD2 (5 bases). CDR1 is LNHNV, CDR2 YYDKDF, per germline (reference sequence). The V and J ends lost 0 bases and 2 bases respectively, with 10 bases between them. CDR3 length: 15 amino acids. The CDR3 DNA sequence: TGTGCCACCAGCAGAGATACTGGAGGTCAAGAGACCCAGTACTTC. Protein: CATSRDTGGQETQYF.